The clone carrying this T cell receptor (beta chain) was detected only once. The data were taken from a study of blood T cell repertoires in COVID-19. Each recovered donor of Cohort 3 presented with two negative PCRs, clearance, or symptom resolution. Unmatched junction bases numbered 3, after V lost 4 bases and J lost 2 bases. This CDR3 spans 16 amino acids. Germline V gives CDR1 MGHRA, CDR2 YSYEKL. Assay used: immunoSEQ multiplex PCR; TCRdb lists only in-frame clones, some missing. The table records roughly 380,000 clones, roughly 87% of them present only once. This clonotype originated in a young woman who had recovered from COVID-19. Sample: PBMCs or T cells enriched from blood (not recorded which). The chain has TRBV4-1 and TRBJ1-3; 12 nucleotides line up with TRBD1. CDR3 amino acids: CASSPGQGATGNTIYF. CDR3 coding DNA: TGCGCCAGCAGCCCGGGACAGGGGGCTACTGGAAACACCATATATTTT.